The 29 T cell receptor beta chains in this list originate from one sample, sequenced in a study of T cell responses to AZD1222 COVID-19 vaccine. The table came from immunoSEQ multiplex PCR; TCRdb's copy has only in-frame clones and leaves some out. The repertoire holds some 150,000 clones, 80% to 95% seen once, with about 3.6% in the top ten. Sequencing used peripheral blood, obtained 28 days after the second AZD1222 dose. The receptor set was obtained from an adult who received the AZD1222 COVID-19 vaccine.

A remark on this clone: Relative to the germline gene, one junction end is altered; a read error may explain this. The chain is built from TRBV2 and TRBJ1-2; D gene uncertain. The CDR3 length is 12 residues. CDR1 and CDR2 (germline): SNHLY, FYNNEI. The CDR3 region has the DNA TGTGCCAGCAGGGAAGGGAACTATGGCTACACCTTC. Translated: CASREGNYGYTF.

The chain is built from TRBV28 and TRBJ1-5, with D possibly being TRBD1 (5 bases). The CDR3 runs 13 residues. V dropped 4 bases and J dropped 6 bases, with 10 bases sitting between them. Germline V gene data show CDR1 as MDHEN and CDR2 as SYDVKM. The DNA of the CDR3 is TGTGCCAGCAGTTGGACGGGGGGTCAGCCCCAGCATTTT. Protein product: CASSWTGGQPQHF.

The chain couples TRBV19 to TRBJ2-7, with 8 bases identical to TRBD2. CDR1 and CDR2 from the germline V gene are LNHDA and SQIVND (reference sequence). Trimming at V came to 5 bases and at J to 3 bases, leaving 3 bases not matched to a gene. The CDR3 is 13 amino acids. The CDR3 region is CASSWAGGYEQYF. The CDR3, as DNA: TGTGCCAGTAGTTGGGCGGGAGGCTACGAGCAGTACTTC.

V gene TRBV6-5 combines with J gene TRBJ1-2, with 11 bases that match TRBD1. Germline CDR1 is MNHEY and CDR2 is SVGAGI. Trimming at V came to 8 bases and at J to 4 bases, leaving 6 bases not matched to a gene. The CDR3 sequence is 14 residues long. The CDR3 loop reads CASQGDRGFYGYTF. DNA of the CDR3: TGTGCCAGCCAAGGGGACAGGGGGTTCTATGGCTACACCTTC.

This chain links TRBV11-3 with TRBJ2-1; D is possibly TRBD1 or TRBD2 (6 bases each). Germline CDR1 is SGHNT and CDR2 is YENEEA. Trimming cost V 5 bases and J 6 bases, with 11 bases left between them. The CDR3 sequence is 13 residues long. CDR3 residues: CASSPEGVNEQFF. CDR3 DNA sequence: TGTGCCAGCAGCCCGGAGGGGGTCAATGAGCAGTTCTTC.

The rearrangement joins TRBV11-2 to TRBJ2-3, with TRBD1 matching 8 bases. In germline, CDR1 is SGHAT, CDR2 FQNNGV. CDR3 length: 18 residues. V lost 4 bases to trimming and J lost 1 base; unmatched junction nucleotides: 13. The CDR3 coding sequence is TGTGCCAGCAGCTCCACAAACCCGACAGGGGAGGGCACAGATACGCAGTATTTT. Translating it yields CASSSTNPTGEGTDTQYF.

The CDR3 DNA is TGCGCCAGCAGTGCAGACCTTAGAGGGTCTGCGAACACTGAAGCTTTCTTT. Translating it yields CASSADLRGSANTEAFF. The chain uses TRBV10-1 and TRBJ1-1; no definite D call. CDR3 size: 17 residues. V shed 4 bases and J shed 1 base, with 19 bases lying between them. Germline V gene sequence: CDR1 WNHNN, CDR2 SYGVQD (reference sequence).

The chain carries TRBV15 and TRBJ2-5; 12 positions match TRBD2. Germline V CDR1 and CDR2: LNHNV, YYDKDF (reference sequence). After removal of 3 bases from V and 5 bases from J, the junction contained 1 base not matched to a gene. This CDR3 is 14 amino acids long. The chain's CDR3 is CATSSLAGGETQYF. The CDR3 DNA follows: TGTGCCACCAGCAGCCTAGCGGGGGGGGAGACCCAGTACTTC.

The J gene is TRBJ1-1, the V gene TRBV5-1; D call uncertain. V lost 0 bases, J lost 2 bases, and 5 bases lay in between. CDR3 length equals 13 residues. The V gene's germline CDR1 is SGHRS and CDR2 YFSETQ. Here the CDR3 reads CASSLVINTEAFF. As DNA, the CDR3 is TGCGCCAGCAGCTTGGTCATAAACACTGAAGCTTTCTTT.

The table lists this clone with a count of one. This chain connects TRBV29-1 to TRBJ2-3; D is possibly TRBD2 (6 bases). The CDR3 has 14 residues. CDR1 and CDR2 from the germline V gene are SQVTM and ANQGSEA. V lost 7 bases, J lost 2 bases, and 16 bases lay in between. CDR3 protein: CSAAIAAPTDTQYF. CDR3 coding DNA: TGCAGCGCTGCAATAGCGGCCCCCACAGATACGCAGTATTTT.

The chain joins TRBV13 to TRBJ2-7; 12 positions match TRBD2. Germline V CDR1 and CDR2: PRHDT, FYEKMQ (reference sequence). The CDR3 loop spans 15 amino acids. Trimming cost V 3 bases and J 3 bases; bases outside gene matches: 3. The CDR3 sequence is CASSLQLAGGYEQYF. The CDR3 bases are TGTGCCAGCAGCTTGCAACTAGCGGGGGGCTACGAGCAGTACTTC.

CDR3 bases: TGTGCCACCAGTGATTTTGGGACTAGCGGGCTCAACAATGAGCAGTTCTTC. It specifies CATSDFGTSGLNNEQFF. This chain links TRBV24-1 with TRBJ2-1, with 12 nucleotides matching TRBD2. The germline gives CDR1 KGHDR, CDR2 SFDVKD. The CDR3 runs to 17 residues. V dropped 1 base and J dropped 5; count of bases not matched to a gene: 5.

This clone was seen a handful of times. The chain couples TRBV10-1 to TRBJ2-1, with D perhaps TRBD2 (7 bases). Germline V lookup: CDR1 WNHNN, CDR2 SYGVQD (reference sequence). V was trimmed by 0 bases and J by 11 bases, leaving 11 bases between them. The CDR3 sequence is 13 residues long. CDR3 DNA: TGCGCCAGCAGTGAGTCACGGGGGGCTAAGCAGTTCTTC. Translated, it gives CASSESRGAKQFF.

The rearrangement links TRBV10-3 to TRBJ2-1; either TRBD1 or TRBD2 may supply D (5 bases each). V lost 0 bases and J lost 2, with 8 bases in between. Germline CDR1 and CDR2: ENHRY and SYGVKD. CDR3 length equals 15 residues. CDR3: CAISESRGAYNEQFF. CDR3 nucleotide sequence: TGTGCCATCAGTGAGTCGAGAGGGGCCTACAATGAGCAGTTCTTC.

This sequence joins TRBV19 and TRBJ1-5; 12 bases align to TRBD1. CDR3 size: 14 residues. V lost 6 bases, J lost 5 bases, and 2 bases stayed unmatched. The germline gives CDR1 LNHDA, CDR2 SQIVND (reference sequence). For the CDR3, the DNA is TGTGCCAGTAGCGGGACAGGGGGCTATCAGCCCCAGCATTTT. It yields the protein CASSGTGGYQPQHF. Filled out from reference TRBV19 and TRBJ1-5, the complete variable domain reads DGGITQSPKYLFRKEGQNVTLSCEQNLNHDAMYWYRQDPGQGLRLIYYSQIVNDFQKGDIAEGYSVSREKKESFPLTVTSAQKNPTAFYLCASSGTGGYQPQHFGDGTRLSIL.

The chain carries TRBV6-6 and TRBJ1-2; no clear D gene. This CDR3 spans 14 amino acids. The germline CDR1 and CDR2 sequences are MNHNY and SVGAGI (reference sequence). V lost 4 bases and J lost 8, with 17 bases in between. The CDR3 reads CASSSPASSPGYTF. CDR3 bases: TGTGCCAGCAGTTCTCCGGCCTCGAGTCCCGGCTACACCTTC.

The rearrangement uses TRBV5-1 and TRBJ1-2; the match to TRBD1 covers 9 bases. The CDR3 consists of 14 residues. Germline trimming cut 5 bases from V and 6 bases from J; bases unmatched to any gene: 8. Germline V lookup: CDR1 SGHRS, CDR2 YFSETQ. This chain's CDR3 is CASSGGQGADGYTF. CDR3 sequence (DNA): TGCGCCAGCAGTGGGGGACAGGGAGCTGATGGCTACACCTTC.

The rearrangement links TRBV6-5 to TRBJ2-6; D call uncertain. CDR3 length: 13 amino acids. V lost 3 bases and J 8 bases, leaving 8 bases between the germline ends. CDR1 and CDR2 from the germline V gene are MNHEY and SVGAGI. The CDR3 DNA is TGTGCCAGCAGTTATCCCGCCTCCAACGTCCTGACTTTC. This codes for CASSYPASNVLTF.

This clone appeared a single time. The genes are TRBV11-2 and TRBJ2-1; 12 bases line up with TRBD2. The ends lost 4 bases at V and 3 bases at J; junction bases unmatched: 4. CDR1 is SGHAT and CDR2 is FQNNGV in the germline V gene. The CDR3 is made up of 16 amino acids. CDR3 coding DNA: TGTGCCAGCAGCTCCGGGACTAGCGGGTACTACAATGAGCAGTTCTTC. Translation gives CASSSGTSGYYNEQFF.

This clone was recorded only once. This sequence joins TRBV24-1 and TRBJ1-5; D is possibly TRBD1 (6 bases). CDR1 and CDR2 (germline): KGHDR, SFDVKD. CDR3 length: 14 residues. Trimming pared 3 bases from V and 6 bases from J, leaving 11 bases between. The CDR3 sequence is CATSDGQIAQPQHF. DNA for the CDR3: TGTGCCACCAGTGATGGACAGATCGCTCAGCCCCAGCATTTT.

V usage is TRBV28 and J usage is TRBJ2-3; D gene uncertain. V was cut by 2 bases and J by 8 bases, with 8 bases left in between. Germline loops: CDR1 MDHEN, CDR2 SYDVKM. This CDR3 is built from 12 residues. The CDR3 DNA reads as TGTGCCAGCAGTTTAGAGCGCGGTACGCAGTATTTT. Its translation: CASSLERGTQYF.

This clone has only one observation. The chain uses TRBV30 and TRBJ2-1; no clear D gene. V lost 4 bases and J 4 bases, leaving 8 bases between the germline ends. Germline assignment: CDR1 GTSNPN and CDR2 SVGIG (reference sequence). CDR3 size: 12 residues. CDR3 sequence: CAWNKKYNEQFF. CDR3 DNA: TGTGCCTGGAATAAGAAATACAATGAGCAGTTCTTC.

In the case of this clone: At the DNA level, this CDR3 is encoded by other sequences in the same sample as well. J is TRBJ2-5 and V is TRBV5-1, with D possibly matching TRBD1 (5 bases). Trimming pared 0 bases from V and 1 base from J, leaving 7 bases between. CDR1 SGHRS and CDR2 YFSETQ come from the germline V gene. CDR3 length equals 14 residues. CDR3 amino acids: CASSLGQGQETQYF. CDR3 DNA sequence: TGCGCCAGCAGCTTGGGTCAGGGCCAAGAGACCCAGTACTTC.

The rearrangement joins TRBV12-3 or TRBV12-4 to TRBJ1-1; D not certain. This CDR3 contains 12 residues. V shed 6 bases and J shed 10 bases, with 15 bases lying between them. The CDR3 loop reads CASSGSIRRAFF. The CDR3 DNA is TGTGCCAGCAGCGGTTCAATCAGGCGAGCTTTCTTT.

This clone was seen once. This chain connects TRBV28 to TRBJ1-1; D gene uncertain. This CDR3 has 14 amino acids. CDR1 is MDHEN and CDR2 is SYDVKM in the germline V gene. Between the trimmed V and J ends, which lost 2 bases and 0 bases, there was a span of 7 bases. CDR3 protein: CASSLGRMNTEAFF. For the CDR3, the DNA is TGTGCCAGCAGTTTAGGGAGGATGAACACTGAAGCTTTCTTT.

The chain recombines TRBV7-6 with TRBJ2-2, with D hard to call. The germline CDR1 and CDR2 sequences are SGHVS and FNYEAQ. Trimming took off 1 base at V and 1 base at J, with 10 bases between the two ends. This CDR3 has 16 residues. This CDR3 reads CASSLVGGMNTGELFF. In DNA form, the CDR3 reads TGTGCCAGCAGCTTAGTGGGCGGAATGAACACCGGGGAGCTGTTTTTT. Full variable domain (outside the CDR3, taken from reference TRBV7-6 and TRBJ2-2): GAGVSQSPRYKVTKRGQDVALRCDPISGHVSLYWYRQALGQGPEFLTYFNYEAQQDKSGLPNDRFSAERPEGSISTLTIQRTEQRDSAMYRCASSLVGGMNTGELFFGEGSRLTVL.

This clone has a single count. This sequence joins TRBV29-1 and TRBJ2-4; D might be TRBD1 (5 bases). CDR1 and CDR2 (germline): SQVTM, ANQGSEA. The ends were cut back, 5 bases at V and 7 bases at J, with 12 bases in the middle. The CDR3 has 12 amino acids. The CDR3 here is CSVLSQGNIQYF. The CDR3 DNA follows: TGCAGCGTTTTAAGCCAGGGTAACATTCAGTACTTC.

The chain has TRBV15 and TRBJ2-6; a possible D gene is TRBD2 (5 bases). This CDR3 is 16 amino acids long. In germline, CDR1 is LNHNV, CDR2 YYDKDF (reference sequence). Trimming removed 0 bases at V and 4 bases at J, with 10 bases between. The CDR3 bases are TGTGCCACCAGCAGAGATCAGAGGGCCGGGGCCAACGTCCTGACTTTC. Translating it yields CATSRDQRAGANVLTF.

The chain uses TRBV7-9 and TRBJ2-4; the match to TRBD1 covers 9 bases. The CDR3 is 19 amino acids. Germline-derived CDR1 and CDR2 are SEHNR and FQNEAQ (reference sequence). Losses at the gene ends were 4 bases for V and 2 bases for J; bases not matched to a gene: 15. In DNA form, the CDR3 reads TGTGCCAGCAGCTCCCCGGGACAGGGTTTTATGTTGACCAAAAACATTCAGTACTTC. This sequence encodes CASSSPGQGFMLTKNIQYF.